This passage covers 29 T cell receptor beta chains from one sample sequenced in a study of blood T cell repertoires in COVID-19. Only in-frame clones appear in the TCRdb table, and some are missing; sequencing was by immunoSEQ multiplex PCR. The sample contains about 280,000 clones, approximately 90% of which appear only once. Sequenced sample: peripheral blood. All receptors derive from a man aged 35 to 55 with acute or convalescent COVID-19.

This clone was seen a single time. The chain uses TRBV19 and TRBJ1-1, with D tentatively TRBD1 (5 bases). This CDR3 contains 15 residues. Per germline, CDR1 LNHDA and CDR2 SQIVND (reference sequence). Trimming left V 6 bases short and J 1 base short, with 15 bases between. The DNA for the CDR3 is TGTGCCAGTAGGAATCGGGACTCAAAGAACACTGAAGCTTTCTTT. Translating gives CASRNRDSKNTEAFF.

J is TRBJ2-1 and V is TRBV3-1 (or the pseudogene TRBV3-2); a possible D gene is TRBD2 (5 bases). Trimming took off 0 bases at V and 7 bases at J, with 7 bases between the two ends. Per the germline V gene, CDR1 is LGHDT and CDR2 is YNNKEL (reference sequence). There are 13 residues in the CDR3. CDR3: CASSQERGNEQFF. CDR3 nucleotide sequence: TGTGCCAGCAGCCAAGAACGAGGGAATGAGCAGTTCTTC.

This clone was found once. This chain connects TRBV18 to TRBJ2-3, with D maybe TRBD1 (5 bases). The CDR3 extends over 16 amino acids. Deletions cut 2 bases from V and 6 bases from J, with 18 bases between. CDR1 is KGHSH, CDR2 LQKENI, per germline. The CDR3 coding sequence is TGTGCCAGCTCACCATGGCTCCAGACAGAGGCGGATACGCAGTATTTT. Translated, it gives CASSPWLQTEADTQYF.

The V and J genes are TRBV13 and TRBJ1-2; no reliable D call. The CDR3 runs 14 residues. Germline values: CDR1 PRHDT, CDR2 FYEKMQ (reference sequence). Trimming left V 0 bases short and J 4 bases short, with 9 bases between. The CDR3: CASSLGLPRYGYTF. The CDR3 region has the DNA TGTGCCAGCAGCTTAGGCCTACCGCGCTATGGCTACACCTTC.

This sequence joins TRBV7-9 and TRBJ1-1; 9 positions match TRBD1. This CDR3 comprises 13 residues. J was trimmed by 3 bases and V by 10 bases; bases with no gene match: 6. The germline V gene has CDR1 SEHNR and CDR2 FQNEAQ (reference sequence). This CDR3 reads CATTQGAHTEAFF. The CDR3 DNA reads TGTGCCACGACACAGGGGGCTCACACTGAAGCTTTCTTT.

The V gene is TRBV5-1, the J gene TRBJ1-6; D is perhaps TRBD1 (5 bases). CDR1 and CDR2 from the germline V gene are SGHRS and YFSETQ. The CDR3 spans 15 residues. V lost 0 bases, J lost 8 bases, and 12 bases lay in between. The CDR3 DNA reads TGCGCCAGCAGCTTGGAGGGGCGGAGAGATTCACCCCTCCACTTT. Amino acid sequence: CASSLEGRRDSPLHF.

This chain links TRBV11-2 with TRBJ2-5; 9 bases fit TRBD1. In germline, CDR1 is SGHAT, CDR2 FQNNGV. V lost 3 bases and J lost 4; bases outside the gene matches: 6. The CDR3 spans 15 residues. The CDR3 coding sequence is TGTGCCAGCAGCTTTCGGGGACAGGGAAGAGAGACCCAGTACTTC. Its translation is CASSFRGQGRETQYF.

This chain connects TRBV30 to TRBJ1-4; a weak D match, TRBD1 (6 bases). The CDR3 runs to 14 residues. CDR1 and CDR2 (germline): GTSNPN, SVGIG (reference sequence). V lost 3 bases and J 7 bases, leaving 15 bases between the germline ends. CDR3: CAWSRTPRGEKLFF. DNA for the CDR3: TGTGCCTGGAGCCGGACACCCAGGGGTGAAAAACTGTTTTTT.

This clone occurred once. The chain uses TRBV19 and TRBJ1-5; D is perhaps TRBD1 (5 bases). Germline V gene sequence: CDR1 LNHDA, CDR2 SQIVND (reference sequence). V shed 8 bases and J shed 1 base, with 12 bases lying between them. This CDR3 comprises 14 residues. The CDR3 nucleotides read TGTGCCAGTGGACGGGGGGGGAGCAATCAGCCCCAGCATTTT. This encodes CASGRGGSNQPQHF.

This sequence joins TRBV11-2 and TRBJ1-5, with D possibly matching TRBD1 (5 bases). Trimming removed 1 base at V and 4 bases at J, with 11 bases between. In germline, CDR1 is SGHAT, CDR2 FQNNGV. CDR3 length: 15 amino acids. The CDR3 DNA is TGTGCCAGCAGCTTAGGAGGCGGGGGAAATCAGCCCCAGCATTTT. It yields the protein CASSLGGGGNQPQHF.

The chain joins TRBV12-5 to TRBJ1-3; D unclear. From germline, CDR1 is LGHNT and CDR2 FRNRAP. The CDR3 extends over 14 amino acids. V lost 3 bases and J 4 bases, leaving 10 bases between the germline ends. CDR3 DNA: TGTGCTAGTGGTTTTTACGGCGGGGGAAACACCATATATTTT. Protein product: CASGFYGGGNTIYF.

The chain employs TRBV5-1 and TRBJ1-1; D perhaps matches TRBD1 (5 bases). Trimming took off 2 bases at V and 1 base at J, with 15 bases between the two ends. Germline CDR1 and CDR2: SGHRS and YFSETQ. There are 16 residues in the CDR3. The CDR3 DNA reads as TGCGCCAGCAGCTTTACGGCAGGGCAGCCGAACACTGAAGCTTTCTTT. It is translated as CASSFTAGQPNTEAFF.

This clone is a singleton in its sample. This chain links TRBV3-1 (or the pseudogene TRBV3-2) with TRBJ2-3; 7 nucleotides match TRBD2. This CDR3 spans 16 amino acids. V trimming: 4 bases; J trimming: 8 bases; junction bases outside the gene matches: 15. Germline-derived CDR1 and CDR2 are LGHDT and YNNKEL (reference sequence). The CDR3 nucleotides read TGTGCCAGCAGCCCCTCCGGGGGGATAAGAATCGGTACGCAGTATTTT. Translation: CASSPSGGIRIGTQYF.

The V and J genes are TRBV6-5 and TRBJ1-1; D may be TRBD1 (6 bases). Germline-derived CDR1 and CDR2 are MNHEY and SVGAGI. Trimming stripped 8 bases from V and 1 base from J, with 14 bases between. The CDR3 runs 14 residues. CDR3 loop: CASVPGHTNTEAFF. The DNA for the CDR3 is TGTGCCAGCGTTCCGGGACACACGAACACTGAAGCTTTCTTT.

The chain uses TRBV2 and TRBJ2-7, with TRBD2 identical over 7 bases. The V segment lost 6 bases and the J segment 6 bases; nucleotides outside the gene matches: 14. Germline V gene sequence: CDR1 SNHLY, CDR2 FYNNEI. There are 15 residues in the CDR3. The CDR3 DNA reads TGTGCCAGCAGCCTAGTCCTTGGCGGGAGCGGCGAGCAGTACTTC. Its protein product is CASSLVLGGSGEQYF.

The chain links TRBV2 to TRBJ2-1, with 12 bases that match TRBD2. With V trimmed by 2 bases and J by 7 bases, 6 bases remained unmatched. The CDR3 spans 16 residues. Germline V gene lookup returns CDR1 SNHLY and CDR2 FYNNEI. CDR3 region: CASSEWASGGGNEQFF. Written as DNA, the CDR3 is TGTGCCAGCAGTGAATGGGCTAGCGGGGGGGGAAATGAGCAGTTCTTC.

V is TRBV2 and J is TRBJ1-5; 7 bases line up with TRBD1. Germline CDR1 and CDR2: SNHLY and FYNNEI. V trimming: 5 bases; J trimming: 7 bases; junction bases outside the gene matches: 5. The CDR3 contains 13 residues. DNA of the CDR3: TGTGCCAGCAGTCCACAGGGGATCCAGCCCCAGCATTTT. Translating it yields CASSPQGIQPQHF.

The rearrangement uses TRBV7-2 and TRBJ2-4, with 7 bases matching TRBD2. Germline V gene lookup returns CDR1 SGHTA and CDR2 FQGNSA. After removal of 1 base from V and 1 base from J, the junction contained 7 bases not matched to a gene. There are 17 residues in the CDR3. The CDR3, as DNA: TGTGCCAGCAGCTTAGACATCTCCGGGGGGGCCAAAAACATTCAGTACTTC. The encoded protein is CASSLDISGGAKNIQYF.

The chain combines TRBV6-5 with TRBJ1-1, with D perhaps TRBD1 (6 bases). The CDR3 contains 14 residues. V lost 10 bases and J 2 bases, leaving 17 bases between the germline ends. From germline, CDR1 is MNHEY and CDR2 SVGAGI. The CDR3 DNA reads as TGTGCCACCTCCCGAGGGGGAAGAAACACTGAAGCTTTCTTT. The encoded protein is CATSRGGRNTEAFF.

The CDR3 loop is CATSGIYMGTANTGELFF. The DNA of the CDR3 is TGTGCCACCAGTGGCATTTATATGGGGACAGCGAACACCGGGGAGCTGTTTTTT. The chain links TRBV24-1 to TRBJ2-2; TRBD1 matches 7 bases. This CDR3 region has 18 residues. After removal of 5 bases from V and 0 bases from J, the junction contained 11 bases not matched to a gene. CDR1 is KGHDR, CDR2 SFDVKD, per germline.

The CDR3 DNA sequence: TGTGCCAGCAGCTTAGAGAAGCGGGGGGTCACCGATACGCAGTATTTT. Residues: CASSLEKRGVTDTQYF. The chain joins TRBV7-9 to TRBJ2-3; 9 bases match TRBD2. CDR1 SEHNR and CDR2 FQNEAQ come from the germline V gene (reference sequence). CDR3 length: 16 residues. Trimming cost V 1 base and J 6 bases; bases outside gene matches: 8.

The chain is built from TRBV3-1 (or the pseudogene TRBV3-2) and TRBJ2-1; the D gene is possibly TRBD2 (5 bases). The V end was cut by 4 bases, the J end by 2 bases, with 9 bases between. From germline, CDR1 is LGHDT and CDR2 YNNKEL (reference sequence). This CDR3 has 14 residues. Written as DNA, the CDR3 is TGTGCCAGCAGCCGGGAGTCCCCCTACAATGAGCAGTTCTTC. Its translation is CASSRESPYNEQFF.

This rearrangement joins TRBV19 to TRBJ1-5, with D maybe TRBD1 (5 bases). V shed 3 bases and J shed 6 bases, with 12 bases lying between them. Germline CDR1 and CDR2: LNHDA and SQIVND (reference sequence). The CDR3 runs to 14 residues. The CDR3 reads CASSITGSGQPQHF. Written as DNA, the CDR3 is TGTGCCAGTAGTATCACAGGATCCGGTCAGCCCCAGCATTTT.

The chain combines TRBV6-5 with TRBJ1-1; D is unresolved. The germline gives CDR1 MNHEY, CDR2 SVGAGI. Between the trimmed V and J ends, which lost 0 bases and 8 bases, there was a span of 7 bases. The length of the CDR3 is 12 residues. CDR3 region: CASSYSGREAFF. The CDR3 DNA follows: TGTGCCAGCAGTTACTCTGGGAGGGAAGCTTTCTTT.

The V and J genes are TRBV2 and TRBJ1-2; no clear D gene. CDR1 and CDR2 (germline): SNHLY, FYNNEI. CDR3 length: 13 amino acids. The V end was cut by 1 base, the J end by 8 bases, with 11 bases between. The CDR3 is CASSEGISGGYTF. The CDR3 DNA is TGTGCCAGCAGTGAAGGTATCTCTGGCGGCTACACCTTC.

The CDR3 sequence: CASSSQPGVGIEAFF. The CDR3 DNA follows: TGTGCCAGCAGCTCCCAACCAGGGGTTGGGATTGAAGCTTTCTTT. This chain joins TRBV6-5 and TRBJ1-1; D might be TRBD1 (6 bases). CDR1 is MNHEY and CDR2 is SVGAGI in the germline V gene. This CDR3 is 15 amino acids long. V was trimmed by 6 bases and J by 7 bases, leaving 21 bases between them.

CDR3 in DNA: TGTGCCAGCAGCTTAGGTGCAGGGGGCCTGAGGAATGAGCAGTTCTTC. The encoded protein is CASSLGAGGLRNEQFF. The rearrangement joins TRBV11-3 to TRBJ2-1; TRBD1 aligns across 8 bases. CDR3 length: 16 residues. J was trimmed by 7 bases and V by 1 base; bases with no gene match: 9. The germline V gene encodes CDR1 SGHNT and CDR2 YENEEA.

The chain recombines TRBV5-1 with TRBJ2-5; 7 bases line up with TRBD1. J was trimmed by 9 bases and V by 0 bases; bases with no gene match: 11. In germline, CDR1 is SGHRS, CDR2 YFSETQ. The CDR3 contains 15 residues. The CDR3 nucleotides read TGCGCCAGCAGCTTGGGACAGGGCCGGCCAGGGGCCCAGTACTTC. Encoded protein: CASSLGQGRPGAQYF.

The CDR3 spells CASSRTGAYSPLHF. The CDR3 bases are TGTGCCAGCAGCCGGACAGGGGCTTATTCACCCCTCCACTTT. The rearrangement links TRBV13 to TRBJ1-6; 9 bases match TRBD1. The CDR3 is 14 amino acids. V was pared by 5 bases and J by 8 bases, with 4 bases of the junction left unmatched. Looked up from germline, CDR1 is PRHDT and CDR2 is FYEKMQ (reference sequence).